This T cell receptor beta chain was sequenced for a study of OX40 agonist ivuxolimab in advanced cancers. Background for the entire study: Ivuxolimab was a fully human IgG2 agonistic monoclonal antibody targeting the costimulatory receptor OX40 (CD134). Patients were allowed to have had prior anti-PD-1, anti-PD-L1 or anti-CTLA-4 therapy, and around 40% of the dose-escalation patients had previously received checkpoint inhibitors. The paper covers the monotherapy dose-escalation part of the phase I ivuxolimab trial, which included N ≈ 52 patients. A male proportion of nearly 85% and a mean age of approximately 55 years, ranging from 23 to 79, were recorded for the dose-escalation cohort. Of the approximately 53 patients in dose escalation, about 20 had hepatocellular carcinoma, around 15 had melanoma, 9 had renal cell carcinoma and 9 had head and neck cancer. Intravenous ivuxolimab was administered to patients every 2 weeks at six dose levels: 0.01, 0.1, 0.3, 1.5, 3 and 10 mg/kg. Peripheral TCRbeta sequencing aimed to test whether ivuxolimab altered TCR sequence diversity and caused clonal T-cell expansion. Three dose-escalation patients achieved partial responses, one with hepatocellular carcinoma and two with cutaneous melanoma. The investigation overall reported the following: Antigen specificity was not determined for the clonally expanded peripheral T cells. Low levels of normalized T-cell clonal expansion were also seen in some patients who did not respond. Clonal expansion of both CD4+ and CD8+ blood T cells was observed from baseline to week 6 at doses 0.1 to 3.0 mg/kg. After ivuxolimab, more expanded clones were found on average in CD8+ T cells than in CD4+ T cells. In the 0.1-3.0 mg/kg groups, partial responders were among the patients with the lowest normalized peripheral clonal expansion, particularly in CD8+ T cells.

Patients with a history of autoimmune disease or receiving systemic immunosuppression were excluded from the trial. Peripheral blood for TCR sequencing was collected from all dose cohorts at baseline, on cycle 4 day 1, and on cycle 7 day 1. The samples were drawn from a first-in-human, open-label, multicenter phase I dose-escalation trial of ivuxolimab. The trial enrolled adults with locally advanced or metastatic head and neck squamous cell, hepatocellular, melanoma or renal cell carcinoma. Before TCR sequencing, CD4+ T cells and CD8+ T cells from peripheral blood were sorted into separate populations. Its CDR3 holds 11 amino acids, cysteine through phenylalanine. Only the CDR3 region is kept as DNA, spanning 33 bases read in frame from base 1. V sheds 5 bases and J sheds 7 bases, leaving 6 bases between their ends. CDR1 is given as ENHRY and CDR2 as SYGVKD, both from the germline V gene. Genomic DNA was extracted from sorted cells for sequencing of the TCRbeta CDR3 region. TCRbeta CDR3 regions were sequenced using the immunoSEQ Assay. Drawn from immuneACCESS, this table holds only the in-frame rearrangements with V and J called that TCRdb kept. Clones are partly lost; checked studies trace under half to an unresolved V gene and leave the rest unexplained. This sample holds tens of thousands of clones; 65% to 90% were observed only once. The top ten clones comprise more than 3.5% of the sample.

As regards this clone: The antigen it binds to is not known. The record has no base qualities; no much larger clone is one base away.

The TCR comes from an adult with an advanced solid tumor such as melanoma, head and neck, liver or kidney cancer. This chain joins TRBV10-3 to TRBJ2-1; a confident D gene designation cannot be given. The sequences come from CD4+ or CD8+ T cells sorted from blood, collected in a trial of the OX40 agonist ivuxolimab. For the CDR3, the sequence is CAISTSNEQFF. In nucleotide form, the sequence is TGTGCCATCAGTACCTCAAATGAGCAGTTCTTC.